The 10 T cell receptor beta chains below all came from one sample that was sequenced in a study of cytomegalovirus exposure and HLA in healthy donors. The repertoire was sequenced with immunoSEQ multiplex PCR; TCRdb's copy has only in-frame clones and lacks some. The profile shows under 200,000 clones, 70% to 90% of them singletons. The specimen sequenced was PBMCs. The receptors stem from a woman aged 18-29 years in good health and CMV-seronegative.

This clone was seen a handful of times. The genes are TRBV12-5 and TRBJ1-2; D gene ambiguous. Germline V gene lookup returns CDR1 LGHNT and CDR2 FRNRAP. The CDR3 consists of 17 residues. V was shortened by 5 bases and J by 7 bases, with 26 bases between the two germline ends. This CDR3 is CASGLSTGSLRTPGYTF. CDR3 DNA: TGTGCTAGTGGTCTCTCCACCGGGTCACTCCGAACACCTGGCTACACCTTC. Drawing the rest from reference TRBV12-5 and TRBJ1-2, the complete variable domain is DARVTQTPRHKVTEMGQEVTMRCQPILGHNTVFWYRQTMMQGLELLAYFRNRAPLDDSGMPKDRFSAEMPDATLATLKIQPSEPRDSAVYFCASGLSTGSLRTPGYTFGSGTRLTVV.

CDR3 region: CASSPGRENTGELFF. CDR3 nucleotide sequence: TGCGCCAGCAGCCCTGGCAGGGAAAACACCGGGGAGCTGTTTTTT. V is TRBV5-1 and J is TRBJ2-2, with D perhaps matching TRBD1 (5 bases). CDR3 size: 15 residues. V was cut by 4 bases and J by 2 bases, with 12 bases left in between. CDR1 and CDR2 from the germline V gene are SGHRS and YFSETQ.

The chain has TRBV27 and TRBJ1-6; 8 bases align to TRBD1. The CDR3 contains 18 residues. The V gene end was trimmed by 5 bases and the J gene end by 2 bases; junction bases not matched to a gene: 11. The germline gives CDR1 MNHEY, CDR2 SMNVEV (reference sequence). The CDR3 loop reads CASSPRTGKGTYNSPLHF. The CDR3, as DNA: TGTGCCAGCAGTCCAAGGACAGGGAAGGGAACCTATAATTCACCCCTCCACTTT.

The CDR3 DNA reads as TGTGCCAGTAGTATAGAGATAGGGGGCGATTCACCCCTCCACTTT. Translated, it gives CASSIEIGGDSPLHF. The chain recombines TRBV19 with TRBJ1-6; 7 positions match TRBD1. From germline, CDR1 is LNHDA and CDR2 SQIVND (reference sequence). The V and J ends lost 0 bases and 8 bases, in that order; junction bases with no gene match: 4. CDR3 length: 15 amino acids.

V is TRBV2 and J is TRBJ2-2; TRBD1 matches 7 bases. The ends lost 5 bases at V and 6 bases at J; junction bases unmatched: 3. Germline CDR1 SNHLY, CDR2 FYNNEI. The length of the CDR3 is 13 residues. The CDR3 loop is CASSLGQAGELFF. The CDR3 DNA follows: TGTGCCAGCAGTCTCGGACAGGCCGGGGAGCTGTTTTTT.

The J gene is TRBJ2-1, the V gene TRBV19, with a possible D match to TRBD2 (6 bases). Trimming stripped 6 bases from V and 6 bases from J, with 21 bases between. Germline CDR1 is LNHDA and CDR2 is SQIVND (reference sequence). The CDR3 contains 16 residues. The CDR3 nucleotides read TGTGCCAGTAGGGGGAACGGGAGAGGGTTCGTCAATGAGCAGTTCTTC. Translated: CASRGNGRGFVNEQFF.

The V and J genes are TRBV4-1 and TRBJ2-5; a possible D gene is TRBD2 (6 bases). Trimming took off 4 bases at V and 3 bases at J, with 12 bases between the two ends. Germline V gives CDR1 MGHRA, CDR2 YSYEKL. The CDR3 runs 14 residues. The CDR3 here is CASSPKEREETQYF. In DNA form, the CDR3 reads TGCGCCAGCAGCCCTAAGGAGCGGGAAGAGACCCAGTACTTC.

V and J are TRBV4-1 and TRBJ2-7; D remains ambiguous. Germline CDR1 and CDR2: MGHRA and YSYEKL. Trimming shortened V by 0 bases and J by 5 bases, and 2 bases separated the two germline ends. This CDR3 has 11 residues. CDR3 amino acids: CASSQDDEQYF. The DNA of the CDR3 is TGCGCCAGCAGCCAAGACGACGAGCAGTACTTC.

The V and J genes are TRBV5-6 and TRBJ2-5; 9 bases are a match to TRBD1. V was clipped by 3 bases and J by 4 bases; unmatched bases: 4. The CDR3 spans 14 residues. The V gene's germline CDR1 is SGHDT and CDR2 YYEEEE. DNA of the CDR3: TGTGCCAGCAGCTGGGGACAGGGCGGAGAGACCCAGTACTTC. Translation gives CASSWGQGGETQYF.

The chain joins TRBV25-1 to TRBJ1-1; no definite D call. The V end lost 6 bases, the J end lost 3 bases, and 14 bases lay between the germline ends. In germline, CDR1 is MGHDK, CDR2 SYGVNS. This CDR3 has 14 amino acids. The CDR3 DNA sequence: TGTGCCAGCAGCCTGGGCCTCCTCCACACTGAAGCTTTCTTT. Translated, it gives CASSLGLLHTEAFF.